Following are 31 T cell receptor beta chains from one sample sequenced in a study of vaccination and CD4 T cells after COVID-19. The treatment denotes: approximately 11-day PBMC culture with coronavirus spike peptide pools or control peptides (ViraFEST assay). The Oncomine TCR Beta short-read assay sequenced DNA from cultured CD4+ T cells. Via MiXCR, TCRdb re-called the PCR reads, giving one row per CDR3 protein. The table has 16,000 or so distinct CDR3 sequences, approximately 53% seen once; the top ten hold roughly 6.7%. Their target antigens are unknown. Sequences were derived from CD4+ T cells from blood, cultured in vitro, sampled before SARS-CoV-2 vaccination. All receptors derive from a human donor who had recovered from COVID-19.

J is TRBJ2-2 and V is TRBV4-3, with a possible D match to TRBD1 (5 bases). Germline loops: CDR1 LGHNA, CDR2 YSLEER. The length of the CDR3 is 16 residues. The ends were cut back, 3 bases at V and 1 base at J, with 12 bases in the middle. The CDR3, as DNA: TGCGCCAGCAGCCAGATTACGACAGAGAACACCGGGGAGCTGTTTTTT. This encodes CASSQITTENTGELFF.

This clonotype was counted between two and nine times. J is TRBJ2-1 and V is TRBV20-1; TRBD2 aligns across 11 bases. Germline trimming cut 2 bases from V and 2 bases from J; bases unmatched to any gene: 2. Germline CDR1 DFQATT, CDR2 SNEGSKA (reference sequence). The CDR3 has 15 amino acids. CDR3 in amino acids: CSARRSGRAYNEQFF. DNA of the CDR3: TGCAGTGCTAGACGTAGCGGGAGGGCCTACAATGAGCAGTTCTTC.

V and J are TRBV10-3 and TRBJ1-2, with 8 positions matching TRBD1. Germline CDR1 is ENHRY and CDR2 is SYGVKD. J was trimmed by 8 bases and V by 6 bases; bases with no gene match: 11. The CDR3 is 14 residues long. CDR3 nucleotide sequence: TGTGCCATCAGCACCAGGACAGGGAGGCTAGGCTACACCTTC. It codes for CAISTRTGRLGYTF.

The gene calls are TRBV7-2 and TRBJ2-1, with 8 bases that match TRBD2. Trimming removed 6 bases from V and 6 bases from J; junction bases left unmatched: 19. Germline-derived CDR1 and CDR2 are SGHTA and FQGNSA. This CDR3 has 18 residues. This CDR3 reads CASRRGLPGLGMGNEQFF. The CDR3 coding sequence is TGTGCCAGCAGACGAGGCCTCCCGGGACTAGGAATGGGCAATGAGCAGTTCTTC.

The J gene is TRBJ2-1, the V gene TRBV7-2, with D tentatively TRBD1 (5 bases). Deletions cut 2 bases from V and 8 bases from J, with 13 bases between. In germline, CDR1 is SGHTA, CDR2 FQGNSA. This CDR3 region has 14 residues. The CDR3 DNA is TGTGCCAGCAGCTTAAGACGTGGGGCGGATGAGCAGTTCTTC. As protein: CASSLRRGADEQFF.

The gene calls are TRBV20-1 and TRBJ2-3, with TRBD2 matching over 11 bases. Germline V gene sequence: CDR1 DFQATT, CDR2 SNEGSKA (reference sequence). This CDR3 contains 14 residues. V lost 5 bases and J lost 3; bases outside the gene matches: 4. CDR3 DNA: TGCAGTGCTGGGGGACTAGCGGTTACAGATACGCAGTATTTT. Translated: CSAGGLAVTDTQYF.

A remark on this clonotype: Its ends do not fully match the called genes, so a read error is possible. The V call is TRBV5-5, the J call TRBJ2-5, with 9 bases fitting TRBD2. CDR1 and CDR2 (germline): SGHKS, YYEKEE (reference sequence). The CDR3 is 14 residues long. The CDR3, as DNA: TGTGCCAGCAGGGCTAGCGGGACCAAAGAGATCCAGTACTTC. It yields the protein CASRASGTKEIQYF.

V gene TRBV28 combines with J gene TRBJ1-2, with D perhaps matching TRBD1 (6 bases). CDR1 and CDR2 from the germline V gene are MDHEN and SYDVKM. The CDR3 sequence is 13 residues long. The V end lost 6 bases, the J end lost 3 bases, and 11 bases lay between the germline ends. CDR3 loop: CASSSGTHYGYTF. DNA for the CDR3: TGTGCCAGCAGCTCCGGGACACACTATGGCTACACCTTC.

The sample holds a few counts of this clonotype. The chain is built from TRBV7-6 and TRBJ2-5; the match to TRBD2 covers 9 bases. Germline V gene data show CDR1 as SGHVS and CDR2 as FNYEAQ. The CDR3 spans 17 residues. After removal of 5 bases from V and 1 base from J, the junction contained 11 bases not matched to a gene. CDR3 DNA sequence: TGTGCCAGCAGCCCAACACCGACTAGCGGCTTCCAAGAGACCCAGTACTTC. Translated: CASSPTPTSGFQETQYF. Complete variable domain (other parts from reference TRBV7-6 and TRBJ2-5): GAGVSQSPRYKVTKRGQDVALRCDPISGHVSLYWYRQALGQGPEFLTYFNYEAQQDKSGLPNDRFSAERPEGSISTLTIQRTEQRDSAMYRCASSPTPTSGFQETQYFGPGTRLLVL.

This clonotype was seen a few times. The chain recombines TRBV28 with TRBJ1-5; weak D call: TRBD1 (5 bases). The CDR3 runs to 15 residues. CDR1 is MDHEN, CDR2 SYDVKM, per germline. V lost 6 bases, J lost 1 base, and 13 bases lay in between. In DNA, the CDR3 is TGTGCCAGCAGCTTGGGGCAGGGAAGCAATCAGCCCCAGCATTTT. This gives the protein CASSLGQGSNQPQHF.

The chain couples TRBV7-2 to TRBJ1-5, with D unclear. V was trimmed by 2 bases and J by 0 bases, leaving 17 bases between them. Germline CDR1 SGHTA, CDR2 FQGNSA. The CDR3 is 18 amino acids. The CDR3 sequence: CASSLTPWQQISNQPQHF. DNA for the CDR3: TGTGCCAGCAGCTTAACTCCCTGGCAGCAAATTAGCAATCAGCCCCAGCATTTT.

This clonotype was seen only a few times. The chain couples TRBV24-1 to TRBJ2-3, with D maybe TRBD2 (6 bases). CDR3 size: 17 residues. V was pared by 4 bases and J by 2 bases, with 18 bases between. The germline CDR1 and CDR2 sequences are KGHDR and SFDVKD. CDR3 nucleotide sequence: TGTGCCACCAGTGACTTCGGCGGGAATAGCCACACAGATACGCAGTATTTT. It translates to CATSDFGGNSHTDTQYF.

V is TRBV20-1 and J is TRBJ1-1; weak D call: TRBD1 (5 bases). Trimming took off 5 bases at V and 6 bases at J, with 16 bases between the two ends. Germline lookup yields CDR1 DFQATT and CDR2 SNEGSKA (reference sequence). CDR3 size: 13 residues. The CDR3 loop reads CSAPLGAFPEAFF. CDR3 DNA sequence: TGCAGTGCTCCCCTTGGGGCATTTCCTGAAGCTTTCTTT.

V is TRBV6-1 and J is TRBJ2-5; TRBD1 is a possible D gene (6 bases). Trimming took off 5 bases at V and 5 bases at J, with 15 bases between the two ends. The CDR3 loop spans 14 amino acids. From germline, CDR1 is MNHNS and CDR2 SASEGT. CDR3 residues: CASSNHRDYETQYF. The CDR3 DNA is TGTGCCAGCAGTAACCACAGGGATTACGAGACCCAGTACTTC.

CDR3 nucleotides: TGCAGTGCTAGGAATTTAGCGGGAGTGGTAGAGACCCAGTACTTC. As protein: CSARNLAGVVETQYF. The chain uses TRBV20-1 and TRBJ2-5; 9 positions agree with TRBD2. V lost 3 bases to trimming and J lost 4 bases; unmatched junction nucleotides: 9. CDR1 is DFQATT and CDR2 is SNEGSKA in the germline V gene (reference sequence). The CDR3 runs 15 residues.

This clonotype was seen just once. The chain recombines TRBV5-5 with TRBJ1-5; 7 positions agree with TRBD1. Germline V gene lookup returns CDR1 SGHKS and CDR2 YYEKEE (reference sequence). This CDR3 has 16 amino acids. Trimming removed 4 bases from V and 7 bases from J; junction bases left unmatched: 14. CDR3 in DNA: TGTGCCAGCAGCACCACGCTGGGGCAGGGGGGACAGCCCCAGCATTTT. This codes for CASSTTLGQGGQPQHF.

This clonotype turned up a few times. V and J are TRBV27 and TRBJ1-5, with D possibly TRBD1 on 6 matching bases. The CDR3 extends over 15 amino acids. The V end lost 6 bases, the J end lost 7 bases, and 19 bases lay between the germline ends. Germline V gene lookup returns CDR1 MNHEY and CDR2 SMNVEV (reference sequence). The CDR3 reads CASSKITGRKQPQHF. CDR3 nucleotide sequence: TGTGCCAGCAGCAAAATTACAGGGAGGAAGCAGCCCCAGCATTTT.

This chain joins TRBV6-2 or TRBV6-3 and TRBJ2-7; TRBD1 matches at 7 bases. CDR1 is MNHEY, CDR2 SVGEGT, per germline. V shed 2 bases and J 2 bases; nucleotides not matched to a gene: 9. The CDR3 has 16 amino acids. The CDR3 loop is CASSYRAGTDTYEQYF. The CDR3 nucleotides are TGTGCCAGCAGTTACCGAGCCGGGACAGATACCTACGAGCAGTACTTC.

The gene calls are TRBV20-1 and TRBJ1-2; TRBD1 might be the D (5 bases). Germline V lookup: CDR1 DFQATT, CDR2 SNEGSKA (reference sequence). This CDR3 region has 12 residues. The V end was cut by 6 bases, the J end by 6 bases, with 14 bases between. The CDR3 sequence: CSAWDLEHGYTF. In DNA, the CDR3 is TGCAGTGCGTGGGACCTCGAGCATGGCTACACCTTC.

This clonotype has a handful of counts. V gene TRBV15 combines with J gene TRBJ2-5; weak D call: TRBD1 (6 bases). Between the trimmed V and J ends, which lost 0 bases and 3 bases, there was a span of 17 bases. CDR3 length: 17 residues. Germline V gene sequence: CDR1 LNHNV, CDR2 YYDKDF (reference sequence). CDR3 DNA sequence: TGTGCCACCAGCAGAGATTCTGGGGGCGCGGTGGAAGAGACCCAGTACTTC. Its translation is CATSRDSGGAVEETQYF.

The chain has TRBV20-1 and TRBJ1-6; 7 bases fit TRBD1. With V trimmed by 1 base and J by 7 bases, 7 bases remained unmatched. CDR3 length: 15 residues. In germline, CDR1 is DFQATT, CDR2 SNEGSKA (reference sequence). CDR3: CSARVISQGNSPLHF. The CDR3 DNA reads TGCAGTGCTAGAGTTATATCACAGGGGAATTCACCCCTCCACTTT.

The V call is TRBV28, the J call TRBJ1-5; 8 nucleotides match TRBD1. Trimming cost V 10 bases and J 0 bases; bases outside gene matches: 8. This CDR3 contains 15 residues. Germline lookup yields CDR1 MDHEN and CDR2 SYDVKM. The CDR3 nucleotides read TGTGCCACCTGGACAGGGCCTTATAGCAATCAGCCCCAGCATTTT. Translating gives CATWTGPYSNQPQHF.

This clonotype has more than one count but fewer than ten. The rearrangement links TRBV15 to TRBJ2-7; 11 bases map to TRBD2. Germline V gives CDR1 LNHNV, CDR2 YYDKDF (reference sequence). J was trimmed by 3 bases and V by 4 bases; bases with no gene match: 14. The CDR3 is made up of 18 amino acids. CDR3 protein: CATSKYSGTSGANYEQYF. The CDR3 coding sequence is TGTGCCACCAGCAAATATTCCGGGACTAGCGGTGCAAACTACGAGCAGTACTTC.

This clonotype was observed a handful of times. The rearrangement links TRBV20-1 to TRBJ2-5; D unclear. From germline, CDR1 is DFQATT and CDR2 SNEGSKA (reference sequence). V was cut by 0 bases and J by 7 bases, with 9 bases left in between. This CDR3 contains 12 residues. CDR3 residues: CSARDNRRTQYF. In nucleotides, the CDR3 is TGCAGTGCTAGAGATAATAGGCGGACCCAGTACTTC.

The CDR3 nucleotides read TGCAGTGCAAGCGGTAATACGCAGTATTTT. Protein sequence: CSASGNTQYF. The chain couples TRBV20-1 to TRBJ2-3; D is perhaps TRBD2 (5 bases). Germline CDR1 DFQATT, CDR2 SNEGSKA (reference sequence). Trimming removed 6 bases from V and 7 bases from J, with 8 bases in between. This CDR3 comprises 10 residues.

The genes are TRBV14 and TRBJ2-5; D is unresolved. V was clipped by 4 bases and J by 13 bases, with 19 bases between them. Germline lookup yields CDR1 SGHDN and CDR2 FVKESK. This CDR3 contains 13 residues. The CDR3 here is CASSPGWAPLLYF. CDR3 sequence (DNA): TGTGCCAGCAGCCCTGGTTGGGCCCCCCTCTTGTACTTC.

This clonotype has only one observation. One end of the junction does not line up with germline, which may come from a read error. V is TRBV27 and J is TRBJ1-2; TRBD1 agrees at 8 bases. Per germline, CDR1 MNHEY and CDR2 SMNVEV (reference sequence). This CDR3 has 12 residues. For the CDR3, the DNA is TGTGTCAGCAGGGGGCCCCACTATGGCTACACCTTC. This gives the protein CVSRGPHYGYTF.

The J gene is TRBJ1-3, the V gene TRBV19, with D hard to call. V was pared by 7 bases and J by 0 bases, with 13 bases between. There are 15 residues in the CDR3. Germline CDR1 reads LNHDA; CDR2 reads SQIVND (reference sequence). The CDR3 loop reads CASKPTADSGNTIYF. As DNA, the CDR3 is TGTGCCAGTAAGCCAACAGCGGACTCTGGAAACACCATATATTTT.

This clonotype was detected a few times. V gene TRBV6-5 combines with J gene TRBJ1-2; 8 bases line up with TRBD1. The germline V gene has CDR1 MNHEY and CDR2 SVGAGI. V trimming: 2 bases; J trimming: 6 bases; junction bases outside the gene matches: 14. The CDR3 has 17 residues. This CDR3 reads CASSYTGTGPRGDGYTF. CDR3 bases: TGTGCCAGCAGTTACACCGGGACAGGTCCGAGGGGGGATGGCTACACCTTC.

By frequency in the sample, this clonotype is medium-sized. J is TRBJ1-1 and V is TRBV6-1, with TRBD1 identical over 9 bases. Looked up from germline, CDR1 is MNHNS and CDR2 is SASEGT. The trim removed 8 bases at V and 7 bases at J, leaving 17 bases unmatched. CDR3 length equals 16 residues. The CDR3 region is CASLSGTGIFESEAFF. The CDR3 DNA is TGTGCCAGCCTCTCCGGGACAGGGATTTTCGAGAGTGAAGCTTTCTTT.

This rearrangement joins TRBV20-1 to TRBJ2-7; 9 nucleotides align to TRBD1. The J segment lost 2 bases and the V segment lost 4 bases, leaving 6 bases of the junction unmatched. CDR1 DFQATT and CDR2 SNEGSKA come from the germline V gene (reference sequence). The CDR3 runs 14 residues. CDR3 bases: TGCAGTGCTAACCGGGACAGGGATACCTACGAGCAGTACTTC. Encoded protein: CSANRDRDTYEQYF.